The 30 T cell receptor beta chains in this list originate from one sample, sequenced in a study of breast tumors, draining lymph nodes, adjacent tissues. Samples came from axillary lymph nodes draining the breast cancer. In TCRdb, the multiplex PCR reads were re-called with MiXCR into one record per CDR3 protein. The profile shows approximately 130,000 distinct CDR3 sequences, 21% of them singletons. Sequencing was performed on axillary lymph node tissue. The origin of the receptors is a female donor with breast cancer. Some clones in this sample may be carry-over from other donors' samples.

This clonotype was detected ten times or more. CDR3 amino acids: CASSQEPGEKLFF. CDR3 DNA: TGTGCCAGCAGCCAAGAGCCTGGTGAAAAACTGTTTTTT. V usage is TRBV4-2 and J usage is TRBJ1-4, with D uncertain. The germline V gene has CDR1 LGHNA and CDR2 YNFKEQ. Trimming stripped 0 bases from V and 7 bases from J, with 6 bases between. This CDR3 is built from 13 residues.

The sample holds many counts of this clonotype. V usage is TRBV6-6 and J usage is TRBJ2-1; TRBD2 matches 8 bases. The trim removed 1 base at V and 1 base at J, leaving 6 bases unmatched. Looked up from germline, CDR1 is MNHNY and CDR2 is SVGAGI (reference sequence). CDR3 length: 17 amino acids. CDR3 protein: CASSYFPGLDSYNEQFF. The CDR3 DNA reads TGTGCCAGCAGTTACTTTCCGGGACTAGATTCCTACAATGAGCAGTTCTTC.

This clonotype came up many times. The CDR3: CASSVSGLGPYEQYF. CDR3 nucleotide sequence: TGCGCCAGCAGCGTTAGCGGATTGGGACCCTACGAGCAGTACTTC. This chain connects TRBV5-1 to TRBJ2-7, with D tentatively TRBD2 (6 bases). The CDR3 extends over 15 amino acids. Germline CDR1 reads SGHRS; CDR2 reads YFSETQ. V dropped 4 bases and J dropped 2 bases, with 16 bases sitting between them.

This clonotype was detected ten times or more. The chain carries TRBV20-1 and TRBJ2-7; 8 bases line up with TRBD1. Germline CDR1 reads DFQATT; CDR2 reads SNEGSKA (reference sequence). CDR3 length: 16 residues. V shed 3 bases and J 4 bases; nucleotides not matched to a gene: 14. The CDR3 nucleotides are TGCAGTGCTAGTGGCTTCGAGGACAGGGCGAGGTACGAGCAGTACTTC. Its protein product is CSASGFEDRARYEQYF.

This clonotype was recorded at least ten times. The chain uses TRBV12-3 or TRBV12-4 and TRBJ1-4; perhaps TRBD1 as D (6 bases). The CDR3 is made up of 18 amino acids. V was shortened by 3 bases and J by 0 bases, with 17 bases between the two germline ends. CDR3 bases: TGTGCCAGCAGTTTTGCCAGGGGTTACCCTCCAACTAATGAAAAACTGTTTTTT. Translating it yields CASSFARGYPPTNEKLFF.

The chain joins TRBV27 to TRBJ2-1; tentative D call: TRBD1 (6 bases). The CDR3 consists of 16 residues. Germline-derived CDR1 and CDR2 are MNHEY and SMNVEV (reference sequence). Deletions cut 5 bases from V and 3 bases from J, with 17 bases between. The CDR3 DNA reads as TGTGCCAGCAGTACACTACAGGGTTTCAACTACAATGAGCAGTTCTTC. It yields the protein CASSTLQGFNYNEQFF.

The chain joins TRBV7-9 to TRBJ2-1, with TRBD2 matching over 11 bases. V dropped 4 bases and J dropped 5; count of bases not matched to a gene: 7. This CDR3 contains 16 residues. Germline CDR1 SEHNR, CDR2 FQNEAQ (reference sequence). CDR3 in amino acids: CASSSGLAEVNNEQFF. In DNA form, the CDR3 reads TGTGCCAGCAGCTCGGGACTAGCGGAAGTAAACAATGAGCAGTTCTTC.

This clonotype came up many times. V usage is TRBV18 and J usage is TRBJ2-3; 7 bases align to TRBD1. Trimming removed 2 bases from V and 2 bases from J; junction bases left unmatched: 4. The germline gives CDR1 KGHSH, CDR2 LQKENI. This CDR3 region has 15 residues. This CDR3 reads CASSPVRGPTDTQYF. CDR3 DNA: TGTGCCAGCTCACCAGTGAGGGGGCCCACAGATACGCAGTATTTT. Full variable domain (remainder filled in from reference TRBV18 and TRBJ2-3): NAGVMQNPRHLVRRRGQEARLRCSPMKGHSHVYWYRQLPEEGLKFMVYLQKENIIDESGMPKERFSAEFPKEGPSILRIQQVVRGDSAAYFCASSPVRGPTDTQYFGPGTRLTVL.

This chain connects TRBV14 to TRBJ2-7; a possible D gene is TRBD1 (6 bases). V shed 5 bases and J shed 4 bases, with 18 bases lying between them. CDR1 is SGHDN, CDR2 FVKESK, per germline. CDR3 size: 15 residues. CDR3 nucleotide sequence: TGTGCCAGCAGCTTGGATGCAGGTCAGGGGTACGAGCAGTACTTC. Residues: CASSLDAGQGYEQYF.

This clonotype occurred once. The V and J genes are TRBV7-3 and TRBJ2-1; tentatively, D is TRBD2 (5 bases). Germline V CDR1 and CDR2: SGHTA, FQGTGA. V was pared by 5 bases and J by 9 bases, with 17 bases between. The CDR3 has 14 residues. The CDR3 loop reads CASSTDLGLSEQFF. The CDR3 DNA is TGTGCCAGCAGCACCGATCTAGGACTCAGTGAGCAGTTCTTC.

This clonotype has at least ten counts. V gene TRBV2 combines with J gene TRBJ2-7; TRBD1 matches at 10 bases. Germline V gene lookup returns CDR1 SNHLY and CDR2 FYNNEI. CDR3 size: 14 residues. V gave up 4 bases and J gave up 6 bases; unmatched junction bases: 6. CDR3 sequence (DNA): TGTGCCAGCAGTGTTGGGACAGGGGTCGGCGAGCAGTACTTC. Amino acid sequence: CASSVGTGVGEQYF.

This clonotype was detected many times. The chain employs TRBV30 and TRBJ2-7, with D possibly being TRBD2 (6 bases). The length of the CDR3 is 15 residues. Germline values: CDR1 GTSNPN, CDR2 SVGIG (reference sequence). V was cut by 5 bases and J by 8 bases, with 25 bases left in between. CDR3 amino acids: CAWSPWGTGVGQQYF. DNA of the CDR3: TGTGCCTGGTCCCCCTGGGGGACGGGGGTAGGTCAGCAGTACTTC.

At least ten counts were recorded for this clonotype. CDR3 residues: CSARDRGLAGGSGELFF. The CDR3 region has the DNA TGCAGTGCTAGAGATCGGGGACTAGCGGGAGGATCCGGGGAGCTGTTTTTT. The rearrangement links TRBV20-1 to TRBJ2-2, with 15 positions matching TRBD2. V gave up 0 bases and J gave up 6 bases; unmatched junction bases: 5. CDR1 is DFQATT and CDR2 is SNEGSKA in the germline V gene (reference sequence). CDR3 length equals 17 residues.

This clonotype has ten or more counts. This rearrangement joins TRBV30 to TRBJ2-1; possibly TRBD2 for D (5 bases). V shed 2 bases and J shed 2 bases, with 10 bases lying between them. The CDR3 loop spans 14 amino acids. From germline, CDR1 is GTSNPN and CDR2 SVGIG (reference sequence). The CDR3 DNA sequence: TGTGCCTGGAGTCGGGCGGGCGCCTACAATGAGCAGTTCTTC. Its translation: CAWSRAGAYNEQFF.

This clonotype was seen many times. V is TRBV11-2 and J is TRBJ2-2, with D possibly matching TRBD2 (6 bases). From germline, CDR1 is SGHAT and CDR2 FQNNGV. The CDR3 covers 14 residues. V was trimmed by 5 bases and J by 9 bases, leaving 16 bases between them. The CDR3 DNA reads TGTGCCAGCAGCCCCCAGGAGCGGGTTAGGGAGCTGTTTTTT. Protein sequence: CASSPQERVRELFF.

This clonotype has ten or more counts. J is TRBJ2-3 and V is TRBV5-6, with D tentatively TRBD2 (6 bases). The CDR3 spans 15 residues. Deletions cut 2 bases from V and 2 bases from J, with 12 bases between. CDR1 SGHDT and CDR2 YYEEEE come from the germline V gene. CDR3 loop: CASSFFSGFTDTQYF. The CDR3 DNA sequence: TGTGCCAGCAGCTTTTTTAGCGGATTCACAGATACGCAGTATTTT.

The chain employs TRBV7-2 and TRBJ2-4; no reliable D call. This CDR3 region has 15 residues. Trimming pared 2 bases from V and 0 bases from J, leaving 8 bases between. From germline, CDR1 is SGHTA and CDR2 FQGNSA. The CDR3 sequence is CASSLYLLAKNIQYF. The CDR3 DNA follows: TGTGCCAGCAGCTTATATTTACTAGCCAAAAACATTCAGTACTTC.

About this clonotype itself: It may be a read error: a sequence one base away is much more abundant. The chain joins TRBV20-1 to TRBJ2-2, with 8 bases that match TRBD2. The germline V gene encodes CDR1 DFQATT and CDR2 SNEGSKA (reference sequence). This CDR3 contains 16 residues. Trimming at V came to 3 bases and at J to 4 bases, leaving 10 bases not matched to a gene. CDR3 residues: CSASHTAGVRTGELFF. The DNA of the CDR3 is TGCAGTGCTAGCCACACAGCGGGAGTTCGCACCGGGGAGCTGTTTTTT.

This clonotype was counted many times. V and J are TRBV20-1 and TRBJ1-5; 12 positions match TRBD1. Germline V gene data show CDR1 as DFQATT and CDR2 as SNEGSKA (reference sequence). V shed 2 bases and J 7 bases; nucleotides not matched to a gene: 6. The length of the CDR3 is 15 residues. The CDR3 sequence is CSARPGTGGLQPQHF. The CDR3 bases are TGCAGTGCTAGACCGGGGACAGGGGGCTTACAGCCCCAGCATTTT.

This clonotype was recorded many times. This chain connects TRBV6-5 to TRBJ1-5; a weak D match, TRBD1 (6 bases). This CDR3 contains 14 residues. CDR1 and CDR2 from the germline V gene are MNHEY and SVGAGI. Trimming removed 4 bases from V and 7 bases from J, with 14 bases in between. CDR3 nucleotide sequence: TGTGCCAGCAGTTGGGCCAGGGGAAGACAGCCCCAGCATTTT. Its protein product is CASSWARGRQPQHF.

Many counts were recorded for this clonotype. The V gene is TRBV12-3 or TRBV12-4, the J gene TRBJ1-2, with D tentatively TRBD1 (6 bases). This CDR3 has 13 residues. Deletions cut 3 bases from V and 6 bases from J, with 11 bases between. The CDR3 region is CASSLGASDGYTF. In DNA, the CDR3 is TGTGCCAGCAGTTTGGGGGCATCTGATGGCTACACCTTC.

As for this clonotype: A much larger clone lies a single base off, so this may be a read error. This rearrangement joins TRBV9 to TRBJ2-1, with 12 bases matching TRBD2. The CDR3 runs 15 residues. Germline lookup yields CDR1 SGDLS and CDR2 YYNGEE. CDR3: CASSPRLAGAYEQLF. CDR3 DNA: TGTGCCAGCAGCCCGAGACTAGCGGGAGCCTATGAGCAGCTCTTC.

The rearrangement uses TRBV5-6 and TRBJ1-1; tentative D call: TRBD1 (6 bases). Germline V gene sequence: CDR1 SGHDT, CDR2 YYEEEE. This CDR3 is built from 16 residues. The V gene lost 5 bases and the J gene lost 0 bases, with 17 bases spanning the gap. CDR3: CASRGPNRVMNTEAFF. The CDR3 nucleotides are TGTGCCAGCAGGGGACCGAACAGGGTCATGAACACTGAAGCTTTCTTT.

This clonotype was counted at least ten times. The chain has TRBV6-5 and TRBJ2-1; 8 nucleotides agree with TRBD2. Germline CDR1 is MNHEY and CDR2 is SVGAGI. The CDR3 spans 14 residues. The V and J ends lost 8 bases and 5 bases, in that order; junction bases with no gene match: 8. The CDR3 protein is CASRGTRTHNEQFF. In nucleotides, the CDR3 is TGTGCCAGCCGAGGGACTAGGACCCACAATGAGCAGTTCTTC.

The chain joins TRBV7-9 to TRBJ2-4, with a weak D call TRBD1 (6 bases). With 3 bases removed from V and 0 bases from J, the gap between germline ends came to 12 bases. This CDR3 contains 16 residues. In germline, CDR1 is SEHNR, CDR2 FQNEAQ (reference sequence). The CDR3 loop reads CASSFSQGPAKNIQYF. The DNA of the CDR3 is TGTGCCAGCAGCTTTTCACAGGGTCCAGCCAAAAACATTCAGTACTTC.

About this clonotype itself: Given a much more abundant clone one base away, this may be a read error. The V gene is TRBV6-1, the J gene TRBJ2-7; the D is unclear. In germline, CDR1 is MNHNS, CDR2 SASEGT. This CDR3 is 15 amino acids long. CDR3 loop: CTSSEHPGYTYEQYF. CDR3 in DNA: TGTACCAGCAGTGAACACCCGGGTTACACCTACGAGCAGTACTTC.

In this sample, this clonotype turned up many times. The chain joins TRBV2 to TRBJ2-2; D is ambiguous. V dropped 6 bases and J dropped 0 bases, with 8 bases sitting between them. CDR1 and CDR2 (germline): SNHLY, FYNNEI. The CDR3 sequence is 14 residues long. The DNA of the CDR3 is TGTGCCAGCAGCAAAGTTACGAACACCGGGGAGCTGTTTTTT. This gives the protein CASSKVTNTGELFF.

The chain has TRBV27 and TRBJ2-1, with D perhaps TRBD1 or TRBD2 (6 bases each). The CDR3 runs 15 residues. Germline-derived CDR1 and CDR2 are MNHEY and SMNVEV (reference sequence). Trimming took off 8 bases at V and 0 bases at J, with 14 bases between the two ends. This CDR3 is CASGGLGSSYNEQFF. The CDR3 DNA sequence: TGTGCCAGCGGGGGGCTAGGTAGCTCCTACAATGAGCAGTTCTTC.

This clonotype was picked up many times. The gene calls are TRBV19 and TRBJ1-4, with a possible D match to TRBD1 (6 bases). Germline assignment: CDR1 LNHDA and CDR2 SQIVND (reference sequence). V gave up 6 bases and J gave up 5 bases, with 16 bases separating them. There are 15 residues in the CDR3. The CDR3 region is CASSPGAAPNEKLFF. The DNA of the CDR3 is TGTGCCAGTAGCCCAGGGGCAGCTCCGAATGAAAAACTGTTTTTT.

This clonotype was counted only a few times. The J gene is TRBJ2-1, the V gene TRBV3-1; TRBD2 matches at 13 bases. The V segment lost 1 base and the J segment 6 bases; nucleotides outside the gene matches: 6. In germline, CDR1 is LGHDT, CDR2 YNNKEL (reference sequence). The CDR3 is 17 residues long. CDR3 sequence reads: CASSQGTSGSGINEQFF. The CDR3 DNA reads as TGTGCCAGCAGCCAAGGGACTAGCGGGAGTGGAATCAATGAGCAGTTCTTC.